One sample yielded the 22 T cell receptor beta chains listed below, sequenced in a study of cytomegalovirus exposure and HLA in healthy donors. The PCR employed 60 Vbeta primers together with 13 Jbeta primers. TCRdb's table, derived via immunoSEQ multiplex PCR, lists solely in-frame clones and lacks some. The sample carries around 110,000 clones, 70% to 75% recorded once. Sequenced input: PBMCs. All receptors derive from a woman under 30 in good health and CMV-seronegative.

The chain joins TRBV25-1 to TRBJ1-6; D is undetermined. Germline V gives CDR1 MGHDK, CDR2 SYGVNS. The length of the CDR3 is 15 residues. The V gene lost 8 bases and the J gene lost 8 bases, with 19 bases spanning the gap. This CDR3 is CASGPLNLRDSPLHF. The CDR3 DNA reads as TGTGCCAGCGGTCCTCTTAATCTACGGGATTCACCCCTCCACTTT.

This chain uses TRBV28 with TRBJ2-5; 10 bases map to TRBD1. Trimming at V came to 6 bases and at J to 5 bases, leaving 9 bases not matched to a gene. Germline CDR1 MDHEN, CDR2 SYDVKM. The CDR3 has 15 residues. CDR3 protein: CASRRQGAQRETQYF. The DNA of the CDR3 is TGTGCCAGCAGAAGACAGGGGGCGCAGAGGGAGACCCAGTACTTC.

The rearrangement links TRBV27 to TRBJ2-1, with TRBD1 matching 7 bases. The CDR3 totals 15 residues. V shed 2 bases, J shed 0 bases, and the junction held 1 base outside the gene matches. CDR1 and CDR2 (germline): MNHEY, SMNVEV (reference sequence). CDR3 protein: CASSLRDSSYNEQFF. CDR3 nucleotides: TGTGCCAGCAGTTTACGGGACAGCTCCTACAATGAGCAGTTCTTC.

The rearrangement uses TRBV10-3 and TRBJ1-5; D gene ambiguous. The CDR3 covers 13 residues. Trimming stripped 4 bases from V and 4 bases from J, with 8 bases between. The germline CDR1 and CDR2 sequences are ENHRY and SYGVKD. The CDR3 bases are TGTGCCATCAGTGTAGGAGGAAATCAGCCCCAGCATTTT. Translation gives CAISVGGNQPQHF.

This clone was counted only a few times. As DNA, the CDR3 is TGTGCCAGCAGCCCCGACCCCGGGACTGACGAGGACGAGCAGTACTTC. The encoded protein is CASSPDPGTDEDEQYF. V is TRBV9 and J is TRBJ2-7; tentative D call: TRBD2 (6 bases). The ends were cut back, 4 bases at V and 5 bases at J, with 22 bases in the middle. This CDR3 has 16 amino acids. Germline CDR1 is SGDLS and CDR2 is YYNGEE.

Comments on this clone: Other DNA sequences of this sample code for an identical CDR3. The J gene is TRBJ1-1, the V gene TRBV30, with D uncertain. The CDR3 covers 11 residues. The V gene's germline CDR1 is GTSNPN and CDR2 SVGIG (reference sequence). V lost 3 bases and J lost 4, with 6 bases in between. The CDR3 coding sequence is TGTGCCTGGAGCCGGGGCACTGAAGCTTTCTTT. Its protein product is CAWSRGTEAFF.

DNA of the CDR3: TGTGCCAGCAGCTTAGGTCAGGGTGTTGGTATTGAGCAGTTCTTC. Translation: CASSLGQGVGIEQFF. This sequence joins TRBV7-9 and TRBJ2-1; TRBD1 is a possible D gene (5 bases). From germline, CDR1 is SEHNR and CDR2 FQNEAQ (reference sequence). The V end was cut by 1 base, the J end by 9 bases, with 16 bases between. The CDR3 consists of 15 residues.

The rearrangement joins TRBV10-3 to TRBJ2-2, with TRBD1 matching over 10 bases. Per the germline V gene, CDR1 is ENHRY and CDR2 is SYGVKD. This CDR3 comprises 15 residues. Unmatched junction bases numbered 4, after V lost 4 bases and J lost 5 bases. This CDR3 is CAISATGGSTGELFF. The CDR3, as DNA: TGTGCCATCAGTGCGACAGGGGGCTCGACCGGGGAGCTGTTTTTT.

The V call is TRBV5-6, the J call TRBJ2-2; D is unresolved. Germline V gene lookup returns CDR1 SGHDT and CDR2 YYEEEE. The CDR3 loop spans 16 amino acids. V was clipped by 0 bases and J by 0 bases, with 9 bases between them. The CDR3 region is CASSLVEKTNTGELFF. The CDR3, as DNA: TGTGCCAGCAGCTTGGTGGAGAAAACGAACACCGGGGAGCTGTTTTTT.

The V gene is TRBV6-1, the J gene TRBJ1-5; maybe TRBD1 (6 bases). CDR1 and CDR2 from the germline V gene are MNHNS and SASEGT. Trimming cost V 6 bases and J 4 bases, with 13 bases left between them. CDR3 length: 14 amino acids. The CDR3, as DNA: TGTGCCAGCAGAGTAGGGGGTTCGAATCAGCCCCAGCATTTT. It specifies CASRVGGSNQPQHF.

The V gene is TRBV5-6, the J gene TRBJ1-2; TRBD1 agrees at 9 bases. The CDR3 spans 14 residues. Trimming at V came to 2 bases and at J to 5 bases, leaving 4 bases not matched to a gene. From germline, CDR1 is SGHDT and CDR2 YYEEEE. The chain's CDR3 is CASSFWTGEYGYTF. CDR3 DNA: TGTGCCAGCAGCTTCTGGACAGGGGAATATGGCTACACCTTC. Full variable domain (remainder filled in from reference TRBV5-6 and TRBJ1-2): DAGVTQSPTHLIKTRGQQVTLRCSPKSGHDTVSWYQQALGQGPQFIFQYYEEEERQRGNFPDRFSGHQFPNYSSELNVNALLLGDSALYLCASSFWTGEYGYTFGSGTRLTVV.

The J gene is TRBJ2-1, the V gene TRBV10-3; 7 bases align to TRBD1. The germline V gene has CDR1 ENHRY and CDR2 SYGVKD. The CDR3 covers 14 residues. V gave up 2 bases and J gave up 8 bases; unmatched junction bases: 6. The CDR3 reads CAISERQGEYEQFF. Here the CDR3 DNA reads TGTGCCATCAGTGAGCGCCAGGGGGAATATGAGCAGTTCTTC.

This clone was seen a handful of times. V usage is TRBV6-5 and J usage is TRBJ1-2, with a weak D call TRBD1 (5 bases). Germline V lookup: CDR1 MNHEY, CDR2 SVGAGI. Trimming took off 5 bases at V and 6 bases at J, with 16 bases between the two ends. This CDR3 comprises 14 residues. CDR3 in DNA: TGTGCCAGCAGTGGGACTGGTCCTTCACATGGCTACACCTTC. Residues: CASSGTGPSHGYTF.

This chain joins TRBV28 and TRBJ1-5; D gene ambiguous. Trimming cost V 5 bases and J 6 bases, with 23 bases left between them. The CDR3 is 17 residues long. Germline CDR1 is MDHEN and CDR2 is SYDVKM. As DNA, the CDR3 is TGTGCCAGCAGTCCCCCGGGGTCCGGTCTCGTCGGTCAGCCCCAGCATTTT. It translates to CASSPPGSGLVGQPQHF. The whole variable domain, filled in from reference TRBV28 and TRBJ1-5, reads DVKVTQSSRYLVKRTGEKVFLECVQDMDHENMFWYRQDPGLGLRLIYFSYDVKMKEKGDIPEGYSVSREKKERFSLILESASTNQTSMYLCASSPPGSGLVGQPQHFGDGTRLSIL.

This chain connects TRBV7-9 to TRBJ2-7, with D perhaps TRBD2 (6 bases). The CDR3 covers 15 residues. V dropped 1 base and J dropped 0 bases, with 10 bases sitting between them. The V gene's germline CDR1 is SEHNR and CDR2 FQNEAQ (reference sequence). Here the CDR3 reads CASSLDGGVSYEQYF. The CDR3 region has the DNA TGTGCCAGCAGCTTAGACGGAGGGGTCTCCTACGAGCAGTACTTC. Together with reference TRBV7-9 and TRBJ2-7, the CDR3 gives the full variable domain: DTGVSQNPRHKITKRGQNVTFRCDPISEHNRLYWYRQTLGQGPEFLTYFQNEAQLEKSRLLSDRFSAERPKGSFSTLEIQRTEQGDSAMYLCASSLDGGVSYEQYFGPGTRLTVT.

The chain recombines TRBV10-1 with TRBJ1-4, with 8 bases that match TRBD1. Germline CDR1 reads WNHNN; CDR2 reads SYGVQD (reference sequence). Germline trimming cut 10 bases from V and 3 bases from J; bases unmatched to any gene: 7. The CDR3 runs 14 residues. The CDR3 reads CAIPDREANEKLFF. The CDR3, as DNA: TGCGCCATTCCGGACAGGGAGGCTAATGAAAAACTGTTTTTT.

DNA of the CDR3: TGTGCCAGCAGCTTGGCGACAGTCAGCTCCTACAATGAGCAGTTCTTC. This sequence encodes CASSLATVSSYNEQFF. The genes are TRBV5-6 and TRBJ2-1; D might be TRBD1 (5 bases). Trimming took 0 bases from V and 0 from J, leaving 10 bases between them. Per the germline V gene, CDR1 is SGHDT and CDR2 is YYEEEE. The CDR3 has 16 residues.

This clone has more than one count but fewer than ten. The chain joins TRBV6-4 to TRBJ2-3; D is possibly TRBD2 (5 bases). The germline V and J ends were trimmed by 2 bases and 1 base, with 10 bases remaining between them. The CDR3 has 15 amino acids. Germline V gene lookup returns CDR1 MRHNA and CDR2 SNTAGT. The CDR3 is CASSDGGSGTDTQYF. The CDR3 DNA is TGTGCCAGCAGTGACGGCGGGTCGGGCACAGATACGCAGTATTTT.

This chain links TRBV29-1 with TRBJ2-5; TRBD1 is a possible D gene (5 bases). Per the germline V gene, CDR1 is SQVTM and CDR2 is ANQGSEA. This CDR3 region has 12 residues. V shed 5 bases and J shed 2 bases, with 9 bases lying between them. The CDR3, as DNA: TGCAGCGTTATCGGACAACAAGAGACCCAGTACTTC. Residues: CSVIGQQETQYF.

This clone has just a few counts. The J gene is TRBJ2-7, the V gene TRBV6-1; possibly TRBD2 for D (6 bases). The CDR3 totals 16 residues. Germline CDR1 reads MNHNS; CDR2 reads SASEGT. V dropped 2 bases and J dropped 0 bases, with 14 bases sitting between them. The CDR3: CASSEYRAGSSYEQYF. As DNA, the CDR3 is TGTGCCAGCAGTGAATACCGGGCGGGAAGCTCCTACGAGCAGTACTTC.

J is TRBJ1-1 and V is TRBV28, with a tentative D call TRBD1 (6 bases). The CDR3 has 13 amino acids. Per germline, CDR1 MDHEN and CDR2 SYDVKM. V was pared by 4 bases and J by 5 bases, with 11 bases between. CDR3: CASSSHRETEAFF. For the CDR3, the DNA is TGTGCCAGCAGTTCACACAGGGAGACTGAAGCTTTCTTT. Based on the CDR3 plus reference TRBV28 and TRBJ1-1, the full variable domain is DVKVTQSSRYLVKRTGEKVFLECVQDMDHENMFWYRQDPGLGLRLIYFSYDVKMKEKGDIPEGYSVSREKKERFSLILESASTNQTSMYLCASSSHRETEAFFGQGTRLTVV.

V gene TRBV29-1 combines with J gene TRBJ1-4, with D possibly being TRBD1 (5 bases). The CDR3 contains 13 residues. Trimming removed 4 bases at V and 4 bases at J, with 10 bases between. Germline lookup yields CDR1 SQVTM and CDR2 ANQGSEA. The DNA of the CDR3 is TGCAGCGTTGTAATACAGGTTAATGAAAAACTGTTTTTT. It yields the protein CSVVIQVNEKLFF.